These 27 T cell receptor beta chains were all obtained from the same sample, sequenced in a study of blood T cells in healthy people across ages (dated by TCRdb to between 2014 and 2017). Library creation used 5' RACE. TCRdb lists the instrument as Illumina HiSeq 2500. The second PCR ran for about 7 to 11 cycles and used a J-beta primer mix along with a sample-barcoded 5' primer. TCRdb trimmed the raw reads at Q25, called clones with MiXCR and kept productive beta chains. Rows are unified per CDR3 protein, each entry keeping the most common DNA and genes. For this sample the table gives 630,000 or so distinct CDR3 sequences, of which roughly 31% were detected only once. The ten top clones hold around 14% of the sample. The specimen sequenced was blood. All receptors come from a woman aged 80 or over in good health.

In its sample, this clonotype was seen many times. The chain has TRBV20-1 and TRBJ1-2; 9 positions match TRBD1. The germline V gene encodes CDR1 DFQATT and CDR2 SNEGSKA (reference sequence). Trimming cost V 5 bases and J 4 bases; bases outside gene matches: 8. The CDR3 length is 14 residues. This chain's CDR3 is CSALAEQGAYGYTF. In DNA form, the CDR3 reads TGCAGTGCTTTGGCCGAACAGGGGGCCTATGGCTACACCTTC.

This clonotype was counted many times. V usage is TRBV7-2 and J usage is TRBJ2-3; a weak D match, TRBD2 (5 bases). The length of the CDR3 is 15 residues. V shed 5 bases and J shed 1 base, with 13 bases lying between them. Germline CDR1 reads SGHTA; CDR2 reads FQGNSA. CDR3 residues: CASSLSGSGTDTQYF. CDR3 in DNA: TGTGCCAGCAGCCTTTCGGGATCTGGCACAGATACGCAGTATTTT.

This clonotype was detected a few times. A much larger clone sits a single nucleotide away, making a read error possible. The chain carries TRBV20-1 and TRBJ2-1, with TRBD2 identical over 13 bases. Germline V gives CDR1 DFQATT, CDR2 SNEGSKA (reference sequence). This CDR3 has 16 amino acids. The CDR3 here is CSASKPGTSGEDEHFF. CDR3 coding DNA: TGCAGTGCTAGCAAGCCCGGGACTAGCGGGGAAGATGAGCATTTCTTC.

This clonotype was seen ten or more times. The rearrangement uses TRBV5-6 and TRBJ1-1; no definite D call. V lost 4 bases, J lost 9 bases, and 13 bases lay in between. CDR3 length: 12 residues. Germline V CDR1 and CDR2: SGHDT, YYEEEE. The CDR3 sequence is CASSLQASQAFF. The CDR3, as DNA: TGTGCCAGCAGCCTCCAGGCCTCCCAAGCTTTCTTT.

This clonotype was counted a few times. This clone may be a read error of a much larger clone one base away. The chain employs TRBV20-1 and TRBJ2-3; 7 positions agree with TRBD2. The V gene end was trimmed by 3 bases and the J gene end by 2 bases; junction bases not matched to a gene: 5. Germline CDR1 is DFQATT and CDR2 is SNEGSKA (reference sequence). The CDR3 extends over 14 amino acids. The CDR3 here is CSASWGGPTDTQYF. CDR3 nucleotides: TGCAGTGCTAGTTGGGGGGGTCCCACAGATACGCAGTATTTT.

This clonotype was found many times. The chain recombines TRBV20-1 with TRBJ1-6; D ambiguous. This CDR3 has 14 amino acids. Germline CDR1 reads DFQATT; CDR2 reads SNEGSKA (reference sequence). Trimming removed 1 base from V and 4 bases from J, with 8 bases in between. The CDR3 here is CSARGRGYNSPLHF. In DNA, the CDR3 is TGCAGTGCTAGAGGACGTGGTTATAATTCACCCCTCCACTTT.

The chain combines TRBV7-6 with TRBJ1-5; D is uncertain. Trimming pared 3 bases from V and 0 bases from J, leaving 12 bases between. This CDR3 region has 16 residues. CDR1 is SGHVS, CDR2 FNYEAQ, per germline. CDR3 in DNA: TGTGCCAGCAGCTTTTCCGGGGTCTATAGCAATCAGCCCCAGCATTTT. It codes for CASSFSGVYSNQPQHF. Together with reference TRBV7-6 and TRBJ1-5, the CDR3 gives the full variable domain: GAGVSQSPRYKVTKRGQDVALRCDPISGHVSLYWYRQALGQGPEFLTYFNYEAQQDKSGLPNDRFSAERPEGSISTLTIQRTEQRDSAMYRCASSFSGVYSNQPQHFGDGTRLSIL.

As concerns this clonotype: A clone one base away is much larger, so this may be a read error. The gene calls are TRBV5-1 and TRBJ2-5; either TRBD1 or TRBD2 may supply D (5 bases each). This CDR3 contains 15 residues. Looked up from germline, CDR1 is SGHRS and CDR2 is YFSETQ. In nucleotides, the CDR3 is TGCGTCAGCAGCTTGGCCTGGGGGTTCCAAGAGACCCAGTACTTC. Translation: CVSSLAWGFQETQYF.

The chain uses TRBV7-3 and TRBJ2-3; TRBD2 agrees at 10 bases. Trimming took 2 bases from V and 2 from J; bases not matched to a gene: 7. The CDR3 contains 17 residues. Germline loops: CDR1 SGHTA, CDR2 FQGTGA. The CDR3 coding sequence is TGTGCCAGCAGCTTAGGGCCTAGCGGGGGATACACAGATACGCAGTATTTT. Translating it yields CASSLGPSGGYTDTQYF.

This chain connects TRBV11-1 to TRBJ1-6; 7 nucleotides line up with TRBD1. The V gene's germline CDR1 is SGHAT and CDR2 FQDESV (reference sequence). This CDR3 region has 14 residues. V shed 5 bases and J 11 bases; nucleotides not matched to a gene: 9. The CDR3 DNA sequence: TGTGCCAGCAGCCCGGGACAGTGGGCTGCACCCCTCCACTTT. Translated: CASSPGQWAAPLHF.

There are a few counts of this clonotype. This sequence joins TRBV11-2 and TRBJ1-1; 8 positions match TRBD1. Unmatched junction bases numbered 4, after V lost 0 bases and J lost 1 base. Germline-derived CDR1 and CDR2 are SGHAT and FQNNGV. The CDR3 consists of 16 residues. The CDR3 reads CASSLDLGTGNTEAFF. The CDR3 region has the DNA TGTGCCAGCAGCTTAGACCTAGGGACAGGGAACACTGAAGCTTTCTTT.

This clonotype was seen at least ten times. The CDR3, as DNA: TGTGCCAGCAGACCTAGCGGGGTTGGCACAGATACGCAGTATTTT. It encodes CASRPSGVGTDTQYF. The chain is built from TRBV27 and TRBJ2-3; 9 bases agree with TRBD2. Germline V gene sequence: CDR1 MNHEY, CDR2 SMNVEV (reference sequence). The CDR3 is made up of 15 amino acids. Trimming removed 6 bases from V and 1 base from J; junction bases left unmatched: 5.

This chain joins TRBV11-2 and TRBJ2-3, with 7 bases fitting TRBD2. The CDR3 consists of 15 residues. V lost 5 bases and J lost 1; bases outside the gene matches: 6. Germline CDR1 reads SGHAT; CDR2 reads FQNNGV. CDR3 loop: CASSGRGFRTDTQYF. In DNA form, the CDR3 reads TGTGCCAGCAGCGGGAGGGGCTTCCGCACAGATACGCAGTATTTT. Complete variable domain (other parts from reference TRBV11-2 and TRBJ2-3): EAGVAQSPRYKIIEKRQSVAFWCNPISGHATLYWYQQILGQGPKLLIQFQNNGVVDDSQLPKDRFSAERLKGVDSTLKIQPAKLEDSAVYLCASSGRGFRTDTQYFGPGTRLTVL.

This CDR3 is CASSFLGTAGNNQPQHF. In DNA, the CDR3 is TGTGCCAGCAGTTTCCTTGGGACGGCGGGAAACAATCAGCCCCAGCATTTT. The chain has TRBV28 and TRBJ1-5, with D tentatively TRBD1 (5 bases). The CDR3 has 17 amino acids. V was clipped by 3 bases and J by 3 bases, with 18 bases between them. Germline-derived CDR1 and CDR2 are MDHEN and SYDVKM.

This clonotype was counted ten times or more. The chain has TRBV18 and TRBJ2-1, with 8 bases that match TRBD2. Unmatched junction bases numbered 5, after V lost 1 base and J lost 0 bases. The length of the CDR3 is 17 residues. The germline gives CDR1 KGHSH, CDR2 LQKENI. The CDR3 loop reads CASSPLTGGDSYNEQFF. The CDR3 DNA sequence: TGTGCCAGCTCACCACTTACCGGGGGGGACTCCTACAATGAGCAGTTCTTC.

This clonotype came up a few times. The V and J genes are TRBV5-1 and TRBJ2-5, with 8 nucleotides matching TRBD2. The CDR3 totals 16 residues. V was pared by 2 bases and J by 5 bases, with 11 bases of the junction left unmatched. From germline, CDR1 is SGHRS and CDR2 YFSETQ. The CDR3 DNA is TGCGCCAGCAGCTTTGAAGGACTAGCACGCGGTGAGACCCAGTACTTC. As protein: CASSFEGLARGETQYF.

The table lists this clonotype with many counts. J is TRBJ2-5 and V is TRBV7-2, with D possibly called TRBD1 or TRBD2 (6 bases each). The CDR3 has 16 residues. V was pared by 5 bases and J by 7 bases, with 23 bases between. Germline CDR1 is SGHTA and CDR2 is FQGNSA. CDR3 coding DNA: TGTGCCAGCAGCCCGTTAGTCGACGGGGGCCTGGGGACCCAGTACTTC. Translating gives CASSPLVDGGLGTQYF.

The chain combines TRBV7-2 with TRBJ2-3; 7 bases match TRBD2. This CDR3 spans 18 amino acids. The germline V gene has CDR1 SGHTA and CDR2 FQGNSA. V lost 2 bases to trimming and J lost 4 bases; unmatched junction nucleotides: 15. The CDR3 here is CASSLTRGIGTLADTQYF. The CDR3 coding sequence is TGTGCCAGCAGCTTAACGCGGGGGATAGGGACGTTAGCAGATACGCAGTATTTT.

This clonotype was picked up many times. This sequence joins TRBV20-1 and TRBJ2-5, with D hard to call. Germline V lookup: CDR1 DFQATT, CDR2 SNEGSKA (reference sequence). The CDR3 covers 11 residues. The CDR3, as DNA: TGCAGCGCCGCGAATCAAGAGACCCAGTACTTC. Translated, it gives CSAANQETQYF.

The chain joins TRBV4-2 to TRBJ1-1, with a weak D call TRBD1 (5 bases). The CDR3 has 15 amino acids. V shed 1 base and J shed 4 bases, with 13 bases lying between them. The V gene's germline CDR1 is LGHNA and CDR2 YNFKEQ. The CDR3 loop reads CASSQVKGMGTEAFF. DNA for the CDR3: TGTGCCAGCAGCCAAGTTAAGGGGATGGGCACTGAAGCTTTCTTT.

This clonotype was observed a few times. This chain joins TRBV4-2 and TRBJ2-5; D ambiguous. CDR3 length equals 17 residues. V was clipped by 0 bases and J by 11 bases, with 25 bases between them. Germline V CDR1 and CDR2: LGHNA, YNFKEQ. This chain's CDR3 is CASSQEAPPGSRNEQYF. The CDR3 DNA sequence: TGTGCCAGCAGCCAAGAGGCCCCACCCGGGTCCCGAAATGAGCAGTACTTC.

This clonotype came up once. The chain has TRBV6-5 and TRBJ1-3; a possible D gene is TRBD1 (6 bases). The germline V gene encodes CDR1 MNHEY and CDR2 SVGAGI. With 6 bases removed from V and 4 bases from J, the gap between germline ends came to 13 bases. This CDR3 comprises 14 residues. The CDR3: CASRKQGTGNTIYF. The CDR3 coding sequence is TGTGCCAGCAGAAAACAGGGCACGGGAAACACCATATATTTT.

This clonotype was detected only a few times. CDR3 DNA: TGTGCCAGCAGCGGGGGGGGGACTAGCGGTTCTGAGCAGTACTTC. Translating it yields CASSGGGTSGSEQYF. V gene TRBV7-9 combines with J gene TRBJ2-7; 11 bases are shared with TRBD2. The germline gives CDR1 SEHNR, CDR2 FQNEAQ (reference sequence). The CDR3 totals 15 residues. V shed 5 bases and J 7 bases; nucleotides not matched to a gene: 10. The full variable domain, with the rest looked up from reference TRBV7-9 and TRBJ2-7, is DTGVSQNPRHKITKRGQNVTFRCDPISEHNRLYWYRQTLGQGPEFLTYFQNEAQLEKSRLLSDRFSAERPKGSFSTLEIQRTEQGDSAMYLCASSGGGTSGSEQYFGPGTRLTVT.

In its sample, this clonotype was seen a few times. This chain links TRBV6-1 with TRBJ2-7; TRBD1 matches at 8 bases. The CDR3 has 14 residues. After removal of 1 base from V and 4 bases from J, the junction contained 3 bases not matched to a gene. CDR1 MNHNS and CDR2 SASEGT come from the germline V gene. The CDR3 spells CASSEGTGIYEQYF. CDR3 DNA: TGTGCCAGCAGTGAAGGGACAGGGATTTACGAGCAGTACTTC.

This chain links TRBV27 with TRBJ2-1; D not resolved. The CDR3 totals 15 residues. Trimming pared 0 bases from V and 2 bases from J, leaving 8 bases between. CDR1 and CDR2 from the germline V gene are MNHEY and SMNVEV (reference sequence). The CDR3 DNA reads as TGTGCCAGCAGTTTATCCCTCGCCCCCTACAATGAGCAGTTCTTC. Its protein is CASSLSLAPYNEQFF.

This clonotype has a count of ten or more. This sequence joins TRBV27 and TRBJ2-2; 7 nucleotides match TRBD2. Trimming at V came to 5 bases and at J to 4 bases, leaving 1 base not matched to a gene. From germline, CDR1 is MNHEY and CDR2 SMNVEV (reference sequence). The CDR3 extends over 13 amino acids. DNA of the CDR3: TGTGCCAGCAGTCTAGCGGCCACCGGGGAGCTGTTTTTT. The encoded protein is CASSLAATGELFF.

This clonotype was observed at least ten times. The chain recombines TRBV20-1 with TRBJ2-7; 10 bases match TRBD2. The J segment lost 0 bases and the V segment lost 1 base, leaving 6 bases of the junction unmatched. Germline values: CDR1 DFQATT, CDR2 SNEGSKA (reference sequence). CDR3 length: 16 amino acids. CDR3 in amino acids: CSARGLAGDSSYEQYF. In DNA form, the CDR3 reads TGCAGTGCTAGAGGGCTAGCGGGGGATAGCTCCTACGAGCAGTACTTC.